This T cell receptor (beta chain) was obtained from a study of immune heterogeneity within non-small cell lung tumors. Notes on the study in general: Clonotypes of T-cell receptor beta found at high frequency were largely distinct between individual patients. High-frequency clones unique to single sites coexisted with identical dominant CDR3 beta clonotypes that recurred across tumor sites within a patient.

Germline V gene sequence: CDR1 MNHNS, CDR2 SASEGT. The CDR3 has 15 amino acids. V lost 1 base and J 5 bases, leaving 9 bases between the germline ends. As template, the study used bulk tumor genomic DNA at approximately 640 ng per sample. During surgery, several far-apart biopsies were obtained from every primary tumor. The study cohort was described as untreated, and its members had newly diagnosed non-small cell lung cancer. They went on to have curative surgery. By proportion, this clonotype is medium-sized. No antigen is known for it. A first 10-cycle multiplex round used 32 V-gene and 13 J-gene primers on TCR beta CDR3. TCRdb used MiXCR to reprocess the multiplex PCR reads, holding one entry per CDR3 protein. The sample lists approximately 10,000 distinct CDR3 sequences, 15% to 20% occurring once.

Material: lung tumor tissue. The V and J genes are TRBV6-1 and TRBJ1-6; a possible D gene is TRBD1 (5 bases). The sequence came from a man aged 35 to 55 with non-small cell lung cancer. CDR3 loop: CASSEVETDNSPLHF. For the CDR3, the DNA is TGTGCCAGCAGTGAAGTCGAGACAGATAATTCACCCCTCCACTTT.